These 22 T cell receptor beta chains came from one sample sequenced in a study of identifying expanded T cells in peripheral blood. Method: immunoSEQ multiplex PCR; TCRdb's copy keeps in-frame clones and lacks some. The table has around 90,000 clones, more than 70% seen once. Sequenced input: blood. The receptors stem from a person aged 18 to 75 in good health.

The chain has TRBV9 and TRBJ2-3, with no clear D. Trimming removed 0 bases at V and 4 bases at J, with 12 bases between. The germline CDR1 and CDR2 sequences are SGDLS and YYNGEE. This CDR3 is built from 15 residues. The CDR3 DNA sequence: TGTGCCAGCAGCGTAGCAGGAGTGACATCAGATACGCAGTATTTT. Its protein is CASSVAGVTSDTQYF.

The CDR3, as DNA: TGTGCCAGCACAGCGGGGGTGATATACGAGCAGTACTTC. Translated: CASTAGVIYEQYF. This chain connects TRBV28 to TRBJ2-7, with TRBD2 matching over 8 bases. This CDR3 has 13 residues. Germline V gene data show CDR1 as MDHEN and CDR2 as SYDVKM. V gave up 7 bases and J gave up 4 bases; unmatched junction bases: 6.

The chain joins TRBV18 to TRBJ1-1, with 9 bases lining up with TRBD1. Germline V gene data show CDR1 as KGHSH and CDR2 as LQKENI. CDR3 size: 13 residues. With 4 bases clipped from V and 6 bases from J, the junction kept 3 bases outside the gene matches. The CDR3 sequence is CASSRDRESEAFF. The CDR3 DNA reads TGTGCCAGCTCACGGGACAGGGAGTCTGAAGCTTTCTTT. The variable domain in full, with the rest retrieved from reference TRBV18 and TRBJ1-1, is NAGVMQNPRHLVRRRGQEARLRCSPMKGHSHVYWYRQLPEEGLKFMVYLQKENIIDESGMPKERFSAEFPKEGPSILRIQQVVRGDSAAYFCASSRDRESEAFFGQGTRLTVV.

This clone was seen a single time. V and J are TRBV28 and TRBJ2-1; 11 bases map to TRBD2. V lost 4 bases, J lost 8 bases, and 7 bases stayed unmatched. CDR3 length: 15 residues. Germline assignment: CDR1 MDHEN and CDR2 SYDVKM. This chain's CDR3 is CASSSLSGGAYEQFF. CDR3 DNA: TGTGCCAGCAGTTCCCTTAGCGGGGGGGCCTATGAGCAGTTCTTC.

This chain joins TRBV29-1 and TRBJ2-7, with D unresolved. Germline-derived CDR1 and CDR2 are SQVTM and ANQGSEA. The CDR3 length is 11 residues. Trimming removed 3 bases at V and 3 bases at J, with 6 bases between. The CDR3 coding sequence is TGCAGCGTTGAGAACAGCTACGAGCAGTACTTC. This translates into CSVENSYEQYF.

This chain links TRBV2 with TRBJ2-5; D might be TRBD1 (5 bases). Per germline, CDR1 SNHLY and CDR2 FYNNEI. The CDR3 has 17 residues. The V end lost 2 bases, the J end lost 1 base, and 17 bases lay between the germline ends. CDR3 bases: TGTGCCAGCAGTGAAATTAAGGGGCCCACGCTCCAAGAGACCCAGTACTTC. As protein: CASSEIKGPTLQETQYF. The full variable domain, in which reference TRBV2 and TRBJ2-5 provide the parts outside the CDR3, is EPEVTQTPSHQVTQMGQEVILRCVPISNHLYFYWYRQILGQKVEFLVSFYNNEISEKSEIFDDQFSVERPDGSNFTLKIRSTKLEDSAMYFCASSEIKGPTLQETQYFGPGTRLLVL.

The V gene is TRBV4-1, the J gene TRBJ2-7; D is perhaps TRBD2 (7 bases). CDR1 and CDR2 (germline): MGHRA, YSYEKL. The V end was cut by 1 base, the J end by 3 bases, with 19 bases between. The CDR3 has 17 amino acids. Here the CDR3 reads CASSQGVGGGQNYEQYF. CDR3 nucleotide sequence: TGCGCCAGCAGCCAAGGAGTAGGCGGGGGCCAAAACTACGAGCAGTACTTC.

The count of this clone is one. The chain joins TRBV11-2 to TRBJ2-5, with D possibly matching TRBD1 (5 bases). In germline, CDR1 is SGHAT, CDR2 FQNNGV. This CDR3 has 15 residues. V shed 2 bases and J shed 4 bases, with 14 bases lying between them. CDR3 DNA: TGTGCCAGCAGCTTATTTGACAGAGTTGGAGAGACCCAGTACTTC. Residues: CASSLFDRVGETQYF.

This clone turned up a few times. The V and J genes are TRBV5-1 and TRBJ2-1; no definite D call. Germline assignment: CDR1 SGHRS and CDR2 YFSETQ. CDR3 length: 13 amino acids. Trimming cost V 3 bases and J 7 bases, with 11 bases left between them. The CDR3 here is CASSSAGYNEQFF. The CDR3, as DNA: TGCGCCAGCAGCTCCGCCGGGTATAATGAGCAGTTCTTC.

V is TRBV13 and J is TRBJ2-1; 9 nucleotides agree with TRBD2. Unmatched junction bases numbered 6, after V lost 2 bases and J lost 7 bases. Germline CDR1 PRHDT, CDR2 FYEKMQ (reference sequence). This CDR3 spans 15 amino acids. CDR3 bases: TGTGCCAGCAGCTTACCGGGACTAGCCGAAAATGAGCAGTTCTTC. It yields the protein CASSLPGLAENEQFF. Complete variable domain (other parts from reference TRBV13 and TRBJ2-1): AAGVIQSPRHLIKEKRETATLKCYPIPRHDTVYWYQQGPGQDPQFLISFYEKMQSDKGSIPDRFSAQQFSDYHSELNMSSLELGDSALYFCASSLPGLAENEQFFGPGTRLTVL.

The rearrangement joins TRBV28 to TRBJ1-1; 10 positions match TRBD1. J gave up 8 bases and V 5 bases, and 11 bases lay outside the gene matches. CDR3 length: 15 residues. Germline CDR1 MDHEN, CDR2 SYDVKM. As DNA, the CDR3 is TGTGCCAGCAGTACCTCCTCCGGGACAGGGGAAGAAGCTTTCTTT. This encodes CASSTSSGTGEEAFF.

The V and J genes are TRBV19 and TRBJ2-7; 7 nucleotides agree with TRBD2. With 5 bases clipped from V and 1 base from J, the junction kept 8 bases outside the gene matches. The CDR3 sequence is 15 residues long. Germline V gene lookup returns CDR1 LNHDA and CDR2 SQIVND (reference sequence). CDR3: CASSAGGGLSYEQYF. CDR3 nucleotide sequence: TGTGCCAGTAGTGCTGGGGGGGGACTATCCTACGAGCAGTACTTC.

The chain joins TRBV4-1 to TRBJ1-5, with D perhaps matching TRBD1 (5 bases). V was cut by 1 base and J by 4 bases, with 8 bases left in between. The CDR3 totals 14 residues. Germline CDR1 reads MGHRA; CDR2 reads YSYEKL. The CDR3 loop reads CASSQVTDNQPQHF. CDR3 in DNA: TGCGCCAGCAGCCAAGTGACAGATAATCAGCCCCAGCATTTT.

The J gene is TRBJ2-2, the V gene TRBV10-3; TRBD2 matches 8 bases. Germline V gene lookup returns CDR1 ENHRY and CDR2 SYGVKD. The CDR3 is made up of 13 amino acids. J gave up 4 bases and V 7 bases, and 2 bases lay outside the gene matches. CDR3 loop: CAIKAGVTGELFF. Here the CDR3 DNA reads TGTGCCATCAAAGCGGGGGTCACCGGGGAGCTGTTTTTT.

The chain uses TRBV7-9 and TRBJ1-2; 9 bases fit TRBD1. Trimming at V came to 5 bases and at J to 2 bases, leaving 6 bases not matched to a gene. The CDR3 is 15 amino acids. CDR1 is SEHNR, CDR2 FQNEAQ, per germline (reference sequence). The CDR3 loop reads CASSGRQGENYGYTF. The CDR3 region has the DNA TGTGCCAGCAGCGGCCGACAGGGGGAGAACTATGGCTACACCTTC.

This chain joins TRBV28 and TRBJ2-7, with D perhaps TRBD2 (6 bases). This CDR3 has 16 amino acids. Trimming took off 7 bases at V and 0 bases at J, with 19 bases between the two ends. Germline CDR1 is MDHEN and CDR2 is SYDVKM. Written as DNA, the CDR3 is TGTGCCAGCACCCCTCGTAGCGGAGCCTACTCCTACGAGCAGTACTTC. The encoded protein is CASTPRSGAYSYEQYF. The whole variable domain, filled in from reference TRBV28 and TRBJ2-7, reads DVKVTQSSRYLVKRTGEKVFLECVQDMDHENMFWYRQDPGLGLRLIYFSYDVKMKEKGDIPEGYSVSREKKERFSLILESASTNQTSMYLCASTPRSGAYSYEQYFGPGTRLTVT.

For the CDR3, the DNA is TGTGCCAGCTCACCCGAAACTAGCGGGGAGACCCAGTACTTC. Translation gives CASSPETSGETQYF. The V call is TRBV18, the J call TRBJ2-5, with 9 nucleotides matching TRBD2. Trimming at V came to 3 bases and at J to 5 bases, leaving 4 bases not matched to a gene. Germline CDR1 and CDR2: KGHSH and LQKENI. The CDR3 has 14 residues. The full variable domain, its missing parts supplied by reference TRBV18 and TRBJ2-5, is NAGVMQNPRHLVRRRGQEARLRCSPMKGHSHVYWYRQLPEEGLKFMVYLQKENIIDESGMPKERFSAEFPKEGPSILRIQQVVRGDSAAYFCASSPETSGETQYFGPGTRLLVL.

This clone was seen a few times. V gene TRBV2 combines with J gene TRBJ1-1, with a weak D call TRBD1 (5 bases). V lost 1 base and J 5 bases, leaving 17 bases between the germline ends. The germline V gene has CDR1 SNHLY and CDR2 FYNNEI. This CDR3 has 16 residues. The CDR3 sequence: CASSEGFKAGRTEAFF. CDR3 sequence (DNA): TGTGCCAGCAGTGAAGGGTTCAAGGCAGGGAGGACTGAAGCTTTCTTT.

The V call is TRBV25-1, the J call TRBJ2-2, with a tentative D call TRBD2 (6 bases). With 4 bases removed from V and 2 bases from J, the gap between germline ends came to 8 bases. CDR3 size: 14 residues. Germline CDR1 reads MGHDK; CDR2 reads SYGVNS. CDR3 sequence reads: CASSAGLNTGELFF. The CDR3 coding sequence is TGTGCCAGCAGTGCGGGACTTAACACCGGGGAGCTGTTTTTT.

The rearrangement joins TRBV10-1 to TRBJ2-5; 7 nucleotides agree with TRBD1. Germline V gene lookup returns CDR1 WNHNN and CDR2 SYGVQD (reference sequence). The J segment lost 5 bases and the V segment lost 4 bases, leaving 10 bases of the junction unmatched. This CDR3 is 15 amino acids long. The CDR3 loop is CASSGHDRERETQYF. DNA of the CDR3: TGCGCCAGCAGTGGACACGACAGGGAACGGGAGACCCAGTACTTC.

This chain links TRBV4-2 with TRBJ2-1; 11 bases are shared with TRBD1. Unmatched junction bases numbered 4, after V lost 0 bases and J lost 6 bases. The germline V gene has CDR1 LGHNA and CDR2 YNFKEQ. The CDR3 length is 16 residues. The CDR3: CASSQEVGTGGNEQFF. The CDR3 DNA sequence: TGTGCCAGCAGCCAAGAAGTAGGGACAGGGGGCAATGAGCAGTTCTTC.

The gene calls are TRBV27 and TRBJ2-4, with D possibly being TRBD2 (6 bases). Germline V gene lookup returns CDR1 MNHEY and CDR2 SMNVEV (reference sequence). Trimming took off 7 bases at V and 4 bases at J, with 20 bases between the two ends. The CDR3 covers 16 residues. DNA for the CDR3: TGTGCCAGCACCGAAAGGGCCGGGAGTAGTAAAAACATTCAGTACTTC. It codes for CASTERAGSSKNIQYF.